One T cell receptor beta chain is described in this entry. V lost 3 bases and J 0 bases, leaving 9 bases between the germline ends. Germline values: CDR1 MNHEY, CDR2 SMNVEV (reference sequence). The CDR3 sequence is 15 residues long. This sample stems from a study of molecular identifiers for immune sequencing clone quantification. TCRdb called the PCR reads again in MiXCR, with one record for every CDR3 protein. The table includes tens of thousands of distinct CDR3 sequences, 15% to 20% detected once. The sample consisted of naive CD8+ T cells from blood, with Jurkat cell RNA spiked in. As to subset: FACS-sorted CD8+CD4-CCR7+CD45RA+ naive T cells. This TCR derives from a human donor in good health. Some libraries in this study had Jurkat cell RNA spiked in. The chain employs TRBV27 and TRBJ1-5; no reliable D call. The CDR3 protein is CASSFNGYSNQPQHF. The DNA of the CDR3 is TGTGCCAGCAGTTTCAACGGTTATAGCAATCAGCCCCAGCATTTT.